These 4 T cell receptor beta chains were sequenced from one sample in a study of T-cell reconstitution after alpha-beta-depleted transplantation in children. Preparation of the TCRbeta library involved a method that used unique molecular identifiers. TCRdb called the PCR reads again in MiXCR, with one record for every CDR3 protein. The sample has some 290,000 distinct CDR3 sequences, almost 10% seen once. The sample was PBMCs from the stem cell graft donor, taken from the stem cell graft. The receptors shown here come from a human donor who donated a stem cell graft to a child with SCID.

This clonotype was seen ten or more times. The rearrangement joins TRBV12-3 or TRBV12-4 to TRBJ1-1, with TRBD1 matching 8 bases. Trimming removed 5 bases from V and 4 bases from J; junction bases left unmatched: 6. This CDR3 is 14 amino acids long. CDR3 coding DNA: TGTGCCAGCAGTCAGGGACAGGTGGCCACTGAAGCTTTCTTT. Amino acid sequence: CASSQGQVATEAFF.

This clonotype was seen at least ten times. CDR3 loop: CATRQGETEAFF. The CDR3 DNA is TGTGCCACTCGACAGGGTGAAACTGAAGCTTTCTTT. V usage is TRBV2 and J usage is TRBJ1-1, with 7 nucleotides matching TRBD1. Germline V gives CDR1 SNHLY, CDR2 FYNNEI. V trimming: 10 bases; J trimming: 5 bases; junction bases outside the gene matches: 7. The CDR3 consists of 12 residues.

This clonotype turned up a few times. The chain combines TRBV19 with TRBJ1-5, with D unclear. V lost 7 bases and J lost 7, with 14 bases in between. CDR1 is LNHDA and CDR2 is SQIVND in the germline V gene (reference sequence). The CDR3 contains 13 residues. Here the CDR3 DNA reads TGTGCCAGTACCGTCGCGGGGATGCAGCCCCAGCATTTT. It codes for CASTVAGMQPQHF.

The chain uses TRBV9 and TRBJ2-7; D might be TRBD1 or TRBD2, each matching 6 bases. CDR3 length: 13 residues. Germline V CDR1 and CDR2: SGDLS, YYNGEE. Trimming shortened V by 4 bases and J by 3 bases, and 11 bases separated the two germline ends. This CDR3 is CASSRGAGYEQYF. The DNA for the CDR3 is TGTGCCAGCAGCAGGGGGGCAGGCTACGAGCAGTACTTC.